This passage covers 9 T cell receptor beta chains from one sample sequenced in a study of identical twins. One entry per CDR3 protein, called by TCRdb with MiXCR from the 5' RACE reads. The sample yields 450,000 to 500,000 distinct CDR3 sequences, roughly 13% seen once. The same data also went into a second study, on yellow fever vaccine responses in identical twins.

Sequenced sample: CD4+ T cells sorted from blood. The receptor source for this set is a woman between 18 and 29 years old in good health.

The chain carries TRBV6-1 and TRBJ1-5; possibly TRBD1 for D (5 bases). Germline CDR1 and CDR2: MNHNS and SASEGT. The CDR3 is made up of 14 amino acids. V lost 6 bases, J lost 4 bases, and 13 bases lay in between. CDR3 region: CASSSRDGNQPQHF. The CDR3 DNA is TGTGCCAGCAGCTCCCGGGACGGTAATCAGCCCCAGCATTTT.

Only a few counts were recorded for this clonotype. The chain combines TRBV28 with TRBJ1-3; D not resolved. Trimming removed 7 bases at V and 1 base at J, with 11 bases between. The CDR3 contains 14 residues. Germline CDR1 MDHEN, CDR2 SYDVKM. The CDR3 coding sequence is TGTGCCAGCACCTCGACGGATTCTGGAAACACCATATATTTT. Protein sequence: CASTSTDSGNTIYF.

This clonotype was observed many times. The J gene is TRBJ2-2, the V gene TRBV30; 7 bases line up with TRBD1. The CDR3 covers 14 residues. Germline CDR1 reads GTSNPN; CDR2 reads SVGIG (reference sequence). V lost 1 base to trimming and J lost 7 bases; unmatched junction nucleotides: 6. As DNA, the CDR3 is TGTGCCTGGAGTGGGAACAGGGGACGCGGGGAGCTGTTTTTT. Translation: CAWSGNRGRGELFF.

The chain has TRBV20-1 and TRBJ2-3, with 7 bases matching TRBD2. Looked up from germline, CDR1 is DFQATT and CDR2 is SNEGSKA (reference sequence). The length of the CDR3 is 16 residues. V shed 2 bases and J 2 bases; nucleotides not matched to a gene: 10. This chain's CDR3 is CSARRAGVRITDTQYF. As DNA, the CDR3 is TGCAGTGCTAGAAGGGCGGGAGTGAGGATCACAGATACGCAGTATTTT.

The chain carries TRBV18 and TRBJ2-2; D call uncertain. Trimming left V 8 bases short and J 2 bases short, with 18 bases between. CDR1 is KGHSH, CDR2 LQKENI, per germline. The CDR3 is 16 amino acids. This CDR3 is CASGFTRVLNTGELFF. The CDR3 DNA is TGTGCCAGCGGCTTTACAAGGGTCCTTAACACCGGGGAGCTGTTTTTT.

This sequence joins TRBV7-2 and TRBJ2-3; maybe TRBD2 (5 bases). Germline-derived CDR1 and CDR2 are SGHTA and FQGNSA. This CDR3 region has 17 residues. With 5 bases removed from V and 2 bases from J, the gap between germline ends came to 20 bases. The CDR3 region has the DNA TGTGCCAGCAGCCGAGGGAGTAGCCGACCGTCCACAGATACGCAGTATTTT. Its translation: CASSRGSSRPSTDTQYF.

In its sample, this clonotype was seen a few times. The chain carries TRBV28 and TRBJ2-1, with 12 bases identical to TRBD1. Losses at the gene ends were 4 bases for V and 8 bases for J; bases not matched to a gene: 9. In germline, CDR1 is MDHEN, CDR2 SYDVKM. The CDR3 totals 16 residues. In nucleotides, the CDR3 is TGTGCCAGCAGTTCCGTGCGGGGGGACAGGGGGCATGAGCAGTTCTTC. Translating it yields CASSSVRGDRGHEQFF.

This clonotype has ten or more counts. The chain combines TRBV3-1 with TRBJ2-1; D remains ambiguous. CDR1 and CDR2 from the germline V gene are LGHDT and YNNKEL (reference sequence). This CDR3 has 12 amino acids. Trimming left V 4 bases short and J 4 bases short, with 5 bases between. The CDR3 reads CASSRSYNEQFF. DNA for the CDR3: TGTGCCAGCAGCCGTTCGTACAATGAGCAGTTCTTC.

This clonotype appeared a few times. The CDR3 reads CASSEGGLHSPLHF. DNA of the CDR3: TGTGCCAGCAGTGAAGGAGGACTCCATTCACCCCTCCACTTT. The chain links TRBV2 to TRBJ1-6, with D uncertain. There are 14 residues in the CDR3. V lost 1 base and J lost 8, with 9 bases in between. Looked up from germline, CDR1 is SNHLY and CDR2 is FYNNEI.